A single sample gave rise to the 21 T cell receptor beta chains below, sequenced in a study of shared clonotypes between healthy human individuals. The repertoire was sequenced with immunoSEQ multiplex PCR; TCRdb's copy has only in-frame clones and lacks some. The sample has about 2.3 million clones, 85% to 95% seen once. The sample was naive CD4+ T cells from PBMCs. Documented subset: CD45RA+ positively selected. These receptor sequences come from a man younger than 35 in good health. Some clones in this sample may be carry-over from other donors' samples.

This clone was detected once. The chain has TRBV11-3 and TRBJ2-2; D is ambiguous. This CDR3 is 16 amino acids long. Trimming stripped 7 bases from V and 0 bases from J, with 15 bases between. Looked up from germline, CDR1 is SGHNT and CDR2 is YENEEA. CDR3 nucleotides: TGTGCCAGCAACCCAGATGGCGGTCCGAACACCGGGGAGCTGTTTTTT. It is translated as CASNPDGGPNTGELFF. Full variable domain (outside the CDR3, taken from reference TRBV11-3 and TRBJ2-2): EAGVVQSPRYKIIEKKQPVAFWCNPISGHNTLYWYLQNLGQGPELLIRYENEEAVDDSQLPKDRFSAERLKGVDSTLKIQPAELGDSAVYLCASNPDGGPNTGELFFGEGSRLTVL.

The chain is built from TRBV6-5 and TRBJ2-3; unclear D gene. V lost 2 bases, J lost 4 bases, and 7 bases lay in between. Germline loops: CDR1 MNHEY, CDR2 SVGAGI. The CDR3 has 13 residues. CDR3 loop: CASSYNAADTQYF. The CDR3 bases are TGTGCCAGCAGTTACAACGCGGCAGATACGCAGTATTTT.

Worth noting for this clone: At the DNA level, this CDR3 is encoded by other sequences in the same sample as well. The chain couples TRBV27 to TRBJ2-7; 11 bases line up with TRBD2. V lost 5 bases to trimming and J lost 4 bases; unmatched junction nucleotides: 7. Germline V gives CDR1 MNHEY, CDR2 SMNVEV (reference sequence). This CDR3 contains 15 residues. CDR3 sequence (DNA): TGTGCCAGCAGTAGAACCGGGACTAGCGGTTACGAGCAGTACTTC. Protein product: CASSRTGTSGYEQYF.

V and J are TRBV19 and TRBJ1-1; no firm D call. Between the trimmed V and J ends, which lost 7 bases and 2 bases, there was a span of 11 bases. Per germline, CDR1 LNHDA and CDR2 SQIVND (reference sequence). The CDR3 is made up of 13 amino acids. CDR3: CASMNAVNTEAFF. CDR3 coding DNA: TGTGCCAGTATGAACGCAGTAAACACTGAAGCTTTCTTT. The complete variable domain, with remaining parts taken from reference TRBV19 and TRBJ1-1, reads DGGITQSPKYLFRKEGQNVTLSCEQNLNHDAMYWYRQDPGQGLRLIYYSQIVNDFQKGDIAEGYSVSREKKESFPLTVTSAQKNPTAFYLCASMNAVNTEAFFGQGTRLTVV.

This clone has a single count. Here the CDR3 reads CASSLMRSRGEKLFF. CDR3 coding DNA: TGTGCCAGCAGCCTAATGCGCTCACGGGGTGAAAAACTGTTTTTT. This chain uses TRBV7-9 with TRBJ1-4; D ambiguous. V was cut by 5 bases and J by 7 bases, with 17 bases left in between. The CDR3 has 15 amino acids. Germline-derived CDR1 and CDR2 are SEHNR and FQNEAQ (reference sequence).

About this clone itself: The same CDR3 is also encoded by other DNA sequences in this sample. J is TRBJ1-2 and V is TRBV7-2; D unresolved. Germline CDR1 is SGHTA and CDR2 is FQGNSA. The CDR3 has 14 amino acids. V gave up 5 bases and J gave up 7 bases, with 17 bases separating them. Here the CDR3 reads CASSLAGRDGGYTF. DNA of the CDR3: TGTGCCAGCAGCCTTGCCGGGAGAGATGGTGGCTACACCTTC.

The V call is TRBV6-5, the J call TRBJ2-7, with D uncertain. Germline values: CDR1 MNHEY, CDR2 SVGAGI. Trimming took off 3 bases at V and 2 bases at J, with 11 bases between the two ends. The CDR3 runs to 14 residues. Here the CDR3 reads CASSYYGVAYEQYF. In DNA form, the CDR3 reads TGTGCCAGCAGTTATTACGGTGTAGCCTACGAGCAGTACTTC.

The chain couples TRBV28 to TRBJ1-5, with TRBD1 matching 9 bases. The CDR3 length is 14 residues. The V gene end was trimmed by 8 bases and the J gene end by 6 bases; junction bases not matched to a gene: 8. Germline V gene lookup returns CDR1 MDHEN and CDR2 SYDVKM. The CDR3 DNA is TGTGCCAGCTCGCCAATGGACAGGGGTCAGCCCCAGCATTTT. As protein: CASSPMDRGQPQHF.

This clone is a singleton in its sample. The genes are TRBV5-5 and TRBJ2-1; no reliable D call. Germline assignment: CDR1 SGHKS and CDR2 YYEKEE (reference sequence). With 2 bases removed from V and 4 bases from J, the gap between germline ends came to 10 bases. This CDR3 has 14 amino acids. The CDR3 reads CASSLWAVYNEQFF. CDR3 nucleotide sequence: TGTGCCAGCAGCTTATGGGCGGTTTACAATGAGCAGTTCTTC.

The gene calls are TRBV7-8 and TRBJ1-5, with 7 positions matching TRBD1. The CDR3 extends over 15 amino acids. Germline CDR1 is SGHVS and CDR2 is FQNEAQ. J gave up 7 bases and V 0 bases, and 6 bases lay outside the gene matches. CDR3 region: CASSLALRGEQPQHF. The CDR3 DNA reads TGTGCCAGCAGCTTAGCGCTCAGGGGGGAACAGCCCCAGCATTTT. Complete variable domain (other parts from reference TRBV7-8 and TRBJ1-5): GAGVSQSPRYKVAKRGQDVALRCDPISGHVSLFWYQQALGQGPEFLTYFQNEAQLDKSGLPSDRFFAERPEGSVSTLKIQRTQQEDSAVYLCASSLALRGEQPQHFGDGTRLSIL.

This clone occurred once. The rearrangement uses TRBV5-6 and TRBJ2-1; D possibly corresponds to TRBD2 (6 bases). The germline V and J ends were trimmed by 4 bases and 8 bases, with 13 bases remaining between them. The CDR3 covers 13 residues. Germline V CDR1 and CDR2: SGHDT, YYEEEE. In nucleotides, the CDR3 is TGTGCCAGCAGCCTGGCGCGGGGAGATGAGCAGTTCTTC. Its translation: CASSLARGDEQFF.

This clone was observed once. The chain is built from TRBV7-3 and TRBJ2-1, with D unclear. The CDR3 loop spans 15 amino acids. Trimming stripped 2 bases from V and 2 bases from J, with 10 bases between. Germline-derived CDR1 and CDR2 are SGHTA and FQGTGA. CDR3 residues: CASSLDREPYNEQFF. The CDR3 nucleotides are TGTGCCAGCAGCTTAGATAGGGAACCCTACAATGAGCAGTTCTTC.

The rearrangement links TRBV10-3 to TRBJ2-2; TRBD2 aligns across 12 bases. Germline V gives CDR1 ENHRY, CDR2 SYGVKD. V lost 6 bases and J lost 3; bases outside the gene matches: 17. The CDR3 contains 20 residues. This chain's CDR3 is CAIRPWTSGDEAYDTGELFF. CDR3 nucleotide sequence: TGTGCCATCAGACCATGGACTAGCGGGGACGAGGCGTACGACACCGGGGAGCTGTTTTTT.

This clone is a singleton in its sample. V usage is TRBV7-2 and J usage is TRBJ2-1, with D possibly TRBD2 on 6 matching bases. V was trimmed by 5 bases and J by 5 bases, leaving 16 bases between them. Per germline, CDR1 SGHTA and CDR2 FQGNSA. The CDR3 contains 15 residues. DNA for the CDR3: TGTGCCAGCAGCCCAGCCCAAGCGGGTAACAATGAGCAGTTCTTC. It yields the protein CASSPAQAGNNEQFF. Looking up the rest from reference TRBV7-2 and TRBJ2-1 gives the full variable domain: GAGVSQSPSNKVTEKGKDVELRCDPISGHTALYWYRQSLGQGLEFLIYFQGNSAPDKSGLPSDRFSAERTGGSVSTLTIQRTQQEDSAVYLCASSPAQAGNNEQFFGPGTRLTVL.

J is TRBJ2-3 and V is TRBV10-1; 7 bases are a match to TRBD1. This CDR3 is 14 amino acids long. The V gene end was trimmed by 4 bases and the J gene end by 6 bases; junction bases not matched to a gene: 7. CDR1 is WNHNN, CDR2 SYGVQD, per germline (reference sequence). CDR3 sequence (DNA): TGCGCCAGCAGTGGAGGCAGGGGGTTGGATACGCAGTATTTT. It translates to CASSGGRGLDTQYF.

The chain employs TRBV5-4 and TRBJ1-2, with TRBD1 matching 8 bases. This CDR3 has 15 residues. The germline V gene encodes CDR1 SGHNT and CDR2 YYREEE (reference sequence). The junction had 9 bases not matched to a gene; V was cut back by 4 bases and J by 4 bases. CDR3 DNA: TGTGCCAGCAGCCAGACAGGGGTGGTCGCCTATGGCTACACCTTC. Translated, it gives CASSQTGVVAYGYTF.

V and J are TRBV7-9 and TRBJ1-2; tentative D call: TRBD1 (5 bases). Germline V gene data show CDR1 as SEHNR and CDR2 as FQNEAQ (reference sequence). The CDR3 extends over 14 amino acids. With 1 base removed from V and 8 bases from J, the gap between germline ends came to 14 bases. CDR3 bases: TGTGCCAGCAGCTTAGAAACGGGACCCGGAGGCTACACCTTC. The encoded protein is CASSLETGPGGYTF.

The rearrangement uses TRBV29-1 and TRBJ1-2, with D unclear. The CDR3 is 12 residues long. Germline CDR1 and CDR2: SQVTM and ANQGSEA. With 1 base removed from V and 4 bases from J, the gap between germline ends came to 7 bases. CDR3 DNA: TGCAGCGTTGAAGGTAGCCCCTATGGCTACACCTTC. This codes for CSVEGSPYGYTF.

This clone was recorded a few times. This chain connects TRBV6-6 to TRBJ2-7; D uncertain. The CDR3 spans 13 residues. In germline, CDR1 is MNHNY, CDR2 SVGAGI (reference sequence). The germline V and J ends were trimmed by 4 bases and 6 bases, with 13 bases remaining between them. CDR3 residues: CASSLGREAEQYF. The CDR3 DNA follows: TGTGCCAGCAGTTTAGGGCGAGAAGCCGAGCAGTACTTC.

This rearrangement joins TRBV5-6 to TRBJ2-7; TRBD2 matches 7 bases. This CDR3 is 15 amino acids long. The germline CDR1 and CDR2 sequences are SGHDT and YYEEEE. V trimming: 0 bases; J trimming: 2 bases; junction bases outside the gene matches: 5. The CDR3 DNA is TGTGCCAGCAGCTTGGTGTCTAGCGGAACCTACGAGCAGTACTTC. Translated, it gives CASSLVSSGTYEQYF.

About this clone: Other DNA sequences in the sample encode the same CDR3. V and J are TRBV28 and TRBJ1-3; perhaps TRBD1 as D (6 bases). Germline assignment: CDR1 MDHEN and CDR2 SYDVKM. V shed 2 bases and J shed 4 bases, with 9 bases lying between them. The CDR3 spans 14 residues. The CDR3 spells CASSLTTGGNTIYF. The CDR3, as DNA: TGTGCCAGCAGTTTAACCACAGGGGGAAACACCATATATTTT.